Described below is a single T cell receptor beta chain sequence and its context. Its antigen is not identified. The record originates from a study of T cell responses to AZD1222 COVID-19 vaccine. Profiling relied on immunoSEQ multiplex PCR, and the TCRdb table lists in-frame clones only, not all of them. The table has roughly 120,000 clones, about 92% seen once; the top ten hold approximately 3.1%. Study-level points and caveats: Nearly half of spike-specific TCRs reportedly target unmutated variant regions. Every sample of the repertoires postdated the peak T cell response. Females made up more of the donors, who were largely white British, and clonal diversity may have come out too low.

The germline V gene encodes CDR1 MDHEN and CDR2 SYDVKM. The CDR3 covers 11 residues. With 5 bases removed from V and 4 bases from J, the gap between germline ends came to 5 bases. The rearrangement links TRBV28 to TRBJ1-1; D remains ambiguous. Sequencing was performed on peripheral blood, taken on day 0 of AZD1222 vaccination. The TCR originated in an adult in good health. CDR3 in DNA: TGTGCCAGCAGTGGAAGCACTGAAGCTTTCTTT. Encoded protein: CASSGSTEAFF.